The rows below give T cell receptor beta chains drawn from one sample of a study of human T cells and chemical hapten exposure. TCRdb reprocessed the RACE reads with MiXCR, giving one entry per CDR3 protein. The table lists under 100,000 distinct CDR3 sequences, around 9.6% of them singletons. The source was whole blood, collected in connection with sensitization to the hapten diphenylcyclopropenone (DPC). These receptors all stem from a woman in her twenties or thirties with alopecia areata. Some clones in this sample may be carry-over from other donors' samples. Each CDR3 is given with its conserved first and last residue. Each record gives: CDR3 DNA, CDR3 protein, V gene, clone size, J gene, D gene. The D gene is left open where the match is weak. The size of a clone is reported for some rows only, either as once, few or many, or as a class for expanded clones.

TGTGCCAGCAGCTCCGCGGCTCTACTAGAGTACGAGCAGTACTTC | CASSSAALLEYEQYF | TRBV7-3 | NA | TRBJ2-7 | NA
TGCAGCGTGGCGGGACAGGCGCTAGAAGCTTTCTTT | CSVAGQALEAFF | TRBV29-1 | many | TRBJ1-1 | TRBD1
TGTGCCAGCAGCCGTGGGACAGGGTCTGGAAACACCATATATTTT | CASSRGTGSGNTIYF | TRBV28 | NA | TRBJ1-3 | TRBD1
TGTGCCACCAGTGATCAATTAAGCTACACCTTC | CATSDQLSYTF | TRBV24-1 | NA | TRBJ1-2 | NA
TGTGCCTGGTCGATACAGGGGGTATGGACCGGGGAGCTGTTTTTT | CAWSIQGVWTGELFF | TRBV30 | many | TRBJ2-2 | TRBD1
TGTGCCACAACGGACAGCCCAAACACTGAAGCTTTCTTT | CATTDSPNTEAFF | TRBV10-3 | NA | TRBJ1-1 | NA
TGTGCCAGCTCACCAATTCGACAGGCGGGCTTCTATGGCTACACCTTC | CASSPIRQAGFYGYTF | TRBV18 | NA | TRBJ1-2 | NA
TGCAGCGTTGACCTACTAGCGGGGGGCGCCGCGCAGTATTTT | CSVDLLAGGAAQYF | TRBV29-1 | few | TRBJ2-3 | TRBD2
TGTGCCAGCAGCTTAGCCGCCGCGGGCGGTTCACCCCTCCACTTT | CASSLAAAGGSPLHF | TRBV7-2 | many | TRBJ1-6 | NA
TGTGCCAGCAGCCGTGGACAGGGGGCGTCGGAGACCCAGTACTTC | CASSRGQGASETQYF | TRBV7-2 | many | TRBJ2-5 | TRBD1
TGTGCCAGCAGCCCAAGTGACAGGGGCGGGACTGAAGCTTTCTTT | CASSPSDRGGTEAFF | TRBV4-2 | few | TRBJ1-1 | TRBD1
TGTGCCAGCAGAGAGAGGGGTGAGCAGTTCTTC | CASRERGEQFF | TRBV13 | many | TRBJ2-1 | NA
TGCGCCAGCAGCTCCGCTTTATCTAGTCCAGATACGCAGTATTTT | CASSSALSSPDTQYF | TRBV5-1 | many | TRBJ2-3 | NA
TGCAGCGTTCGGACAGGTAGCCGCACTGAAGCTTTCTTT | CSVRTGSRTEAFF | TRBV29-1 | many | TRBJ1-1 | TRBD1
TGCAGTGCCCAACGGTCCGGACTAGCGGTTTCTGAGCAGTTCTTC | CSAQRSGLAVSEQFF | TRBV20-1 | many | TRBJ2-1 | TRBD2
TGTGCCAGCAGCTACGGAACTGGGGCCAACGTCCTGACTTTC | CASSYGTGANVLTF | TRBV9 | many | TRBJ2-6 | NA
TGTGCCTCCAAGCTGACTTCTAACTATGGCTACACCTTC | CASKLTSNYGYTF | TRBV2 | many | TRBJ1-2 | NA
TGTGCCAGCAGTTTAGCTCAACTGTTAAAGAACACTGAAGCTTTCTTT | CASSLAQLLKNTEAFF | TRBV12-3/TRBV12-4 | many | TRBJ1-1 | NA
TGCGCCAGCAGCCGGACAGGGGACTCTGGAAACACCATATATTTT | CASSRTGDSGNTIYF | TRBV5-1 | NA | TRBJ1-3 | TRBD1
TGTGCCAGCAGTTCCTCGGACAGGGTGGTTGGCTACACCTTC | CASSSSDRVVGYTF | TRBV28 | many | TRBJ1-2 | TRBD1
TGCGCCAGCAGTGTAGGAGCCACAGATACGCAGTATTTT | CASSVGATDTQYF | TRBV10-1 | few | TRBJ2-3 | NA
TGTGCCAGCAGGACAAGAGACCAGGACGCAGATACGCAGTATTTT | CASRTRDQDADTQYF | TRBV12-3/TRBV12-4 | many | TRBJ2-3 | NA
TGTGCCAGCAGCAAACTAGCGGTCCAAGAGACCCAGTACTTC | CASSKLAVQETQYF | TRBV3-1 | many | TRBJ2-5 | TRBD2
TGCGCCAGCAGCCCACCGGGGGATACGCAGTATTTT | CASSPPGDTQYF | TRBV5-1 | NA | TRBJ2-3 | NA
TGCGCCAGCAGCCTCGGGACTAGCGGCCCCCTATACAATGAGCAGTTCTTC | CASSLGTSGPLYNEQFF | TRBV5-1 | NA | TRBJ2-1 | TRBD2
TGTGCCAGCAGTTCCCCTCTACAGGGGAACGAGCAGTACTTC | CASSSPLQGNEQYF | TRBV28 | NA | TRBJ2-7 | TRBD1
TGTGCCAGCAGTTTAGTTCGGACTTCTAACTATGGCTACACCTTC | CASSLVRTSNYGYTF | TRBV12-3/TRBV12-4 | NA | TRBJ1-2 | NA
TGTGCCAGCAGGCCCGGCAAGGGTACAGGGCTAAATGGAAACACCATATATTTT | CASRPGKGTGLNGNTIYF | TRBV12-3/TRBV12-4 | NA | TRBJ1-3 | NA
TGCGCCAGCAGCCAAGATGCCGGGGGCGCAGAGACCCAGTACTTC | CASSQDAGGAETQYF | TRBV4-3 | many | TRBJ2-5 | NA
TGCAGCGACTCCAGGATGGACAGCTCCAATGAGCAGTTCTTC | CSDSRMDSSNEQFF | TRBV29-1 | many | TRBJ2-1 | NA
TGCAGTGCTAGAGACGGTGGCAATGAGCAGTTCTTC | CSARDGGNEQFF | TRBV20-1 | NA | TRBJ2-1 | NA
TGCAGCGTTGTCGGGACAGGCGACGAGCAGTACTTC | CSVVGTGDEQYF | TRBV29-1 | NA | TRBJ2-7 | TRBD1
TGTGCCAGCTCCCCCGGGAGGGGCAATGAGCAGTTCTTC | CASSPGRGNEQFF | TRBV18 | many | TRBJ2-1 | TRBD2
TGTGCCAGCAGTTACTCCGCAGGGGCTTCGAATCAGCCCCAGCATTTT | CASSYSAGASNQPQHF | TRBV6-6 | many | TRBJ1-5 | NA
TGTGCCAGTAGTATCGGGGGATATAATGAAAAACTGTTTTTT | CASSIGGYNEKLFF | TRBV19 | NA | TRBJ1-4 | NA
TGCAGCACCGGGACTAGCGTCAACAATGAGCAGTTCTTC | CSTGTSVNNEQFF | TRBV29-1 | NA | TRBJ2-1 | TRBD2
TGCGCCAGCACCGAGGGGCCGGGCCTGTCCTACGAGCAGTACTTC | CASTEGPGLSYEQYF | TRBV5-1 | many | TRBJ2-7 | NA
TGTGCCAGTAGCCCCTCGGCCAAAAACATTCAGTACTTC | CASSPSAKNIQYF | TRBV19 | few | TRBJ2-4 | NA
TGCGCCAGCAGCCAGGGCCTGTGGGATAGCGGGATACAATCGGGCAAAAACATTCAGTACTTC | CASSQGLWDSGIQSGKNIQYF | TRBV4-1 | many | TRBJ2-4 | TRBD2
TGTGCCAGCACCCAGGGTCAGTCCAAAAACATTCAGTACTTC | CASTQGQSKNIQYF | TRBV12-3/TRBV12-4 | NA | TRBJ2-4 | NA
TGCGCCAGCAGCCAAGATCGGGGCCTCAACTACGAGCAGTACTTC | CASSQDRGLNYEQYF | TRBV4-3 | few | TRBJ2-7 | NA
TGCAGCGTTGACGGGAACACCGGGGAGCTGTTTTTT | CSVDGNTGELFF | TRBV29-1 | NA | TRBJ2-2 | NA
TGCAGTGCAACCCCCCCGGCGGCCGAGCAGTACTTC | CSATPPAAEQYF | TRBV20-1 | many | TRBJ2-7 | NA
TGCAGTGCTGGGACTAGAGATACGCAGTATTTT | CSAGTRDTQYF | TRBV20-1 | NA | TRBJ2-3 | TRBD2
TGTGCCAGCAGCCGGGTGAATCAGCCCCAGCATTTT | CASSRVNQPQHF | TRBV7-9 | many | TRBJ1-5 | NA
TGCAGCGTTGCCAATGCTGCCACGCTTGAGGGCTACACCTTC | CSVANAATLEGYTF | TRBV29-1 | NA | TRBJ1-2 | NA
TGCAGTGCCCTGGTAGGGCACACGGAGACCCAGTACTTC | CSALVGHTETQYF | TRBV20-1 | NA | TRBJ2-5 | NA
TGTGCCAGCACGTTAGTTTCGAACACCGGGGAGCTGTTTTTT | CASTLVSNTGELFF | TRBV6-2/TRBV6-3 | many | TRBJ2-2 | NA
TGTGCCAGCAGCAGGTTAAGCTCTGGAAACACCATATATTTT | CASSRLSSGNTIYF | TRBV7-9 | few | TRBJ1-3 | NA
TGCAGCGTTCTGCCAACTACTTCCTACGAGCAGTACTTC | CSVLPTTSYEQYF | TRBV29-1 | many | TRBJ2-7 | NA
TGTGCCATCAGTGAGTCGGGACAGGGGGGCTACGAGCAGTACTTC | CAISESGQGGYEQYF | TRBV10-3 | many | TRBJ2-7 | TRBD1
TGCAGCGTGAGACTAGCGGGAGGGGACGAGCAGTACTTC | CSVRLAGGDEQYF | TRBV29-1 | NA | TRBJ2-7 | TRBD2
TGTGCCAGCATTTCACAGGGGCTGAACACTGAAGCTTTCTTT | CASISQGLNTEAFF | TRBV6-5 | many | TRBJ1-1 | TRBD1
TGTGCCAGCAGCTTACGGACTACTATCTCCTACGAGCAGTACTTC | CASSLRTTISYEQYF | TRBV7-8 | NA | TRBJ2-7 | NA
TGTGGCAGCAGCTTCAGCGGGGGGGCCGCTCAAAATACGCAGTATTTT | CGSSFSGGAAQNTQYF | TRBV7-2 | NA | TRBJ2-3 | TRBD2
TGTGCCAGCAGCTTGGGCTCCACAGATACGCAGTATTTT | CASSLGSTDTQYF | TRBV12-3/TRBV12-4 | many | TRBJ2-3 | NA
TGTGCCAGCAGTTACGGGCAAGGTCAGCCCCAGCATTTT | CASSYGQGQPQHF | TRBV6-5 | many | TRBJ1-5 | NA